This TCR beta chain was captured in a study of blood T cell repertoires in COVID-19. Repertoires were generated with immunoSEQ multiplex PCR, while TCRdb's copy carries only in-frame clones and drops some. Among tens of thousands of clones listed, over 70% were seen once. This CDR3 has 15 residues. J gave up 6 bases and V 2 bases, and 4 bases lay outside the gene matches. Germline assignment: CDR1 LGHDT and CDR2 YNNKEL (reference sequence). The rearrangement joins TRBV3-1 (or the pseudogene TRBV3-2) to TRBJ2-1; 10 nucleotides agree with TRBD2. The specimen sequenced was peripheral blood. The receptor was isolated from a man of 80 years or more with active or convalescent COVID-19. Here the CDR3 reads CASSQLAGGFNEQFF. The CDR3 DNA is TGTGCCAGCAGCCAATTAGCGGGGGGCTTCAATGAGCAGTTCTTC.